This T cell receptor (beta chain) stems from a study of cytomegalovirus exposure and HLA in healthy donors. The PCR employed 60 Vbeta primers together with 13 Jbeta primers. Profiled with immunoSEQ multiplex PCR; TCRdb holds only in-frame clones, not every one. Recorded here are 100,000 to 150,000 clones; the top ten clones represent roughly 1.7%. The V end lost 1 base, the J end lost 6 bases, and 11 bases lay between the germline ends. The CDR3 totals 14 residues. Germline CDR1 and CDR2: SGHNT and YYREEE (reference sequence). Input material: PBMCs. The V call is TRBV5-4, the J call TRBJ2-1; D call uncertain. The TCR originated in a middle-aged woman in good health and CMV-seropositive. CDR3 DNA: TGTGCCAGCAGCTTGCCAGGCCCTGCCAATGAGCAGTTCTTC. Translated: CASSLPGPANEQFF.